The source of this TCR beta chain is a study of CD8+ T cells in alopecia areata. cDNA prepared by RNA extraction and subsequent reverse transcription served as the template for sequencing. The table came from immunoSEQ multiplex PCR; TCRdb's copy has only in-frame clones and leaves some out. The sample yields around 100,000 clones, about 44% seen once. Study results and limitations: Affected lesional scalp, above all in alopecia totalis/universalis, was more clonal than normal scalp.

Note on this clone: Its antigen is as yet unknown.

CDR3 length: 14 amino acids. V lost 5 bases and J 3 bases, leaving 11 bases between the germline ends. Germline lookup yields CDR1 LGHNA and CDR2 YSLEER. The treatment is: oral pan-JAK inhibitor, 5-10 mg twice daily. Sorted out of PBMCs were CD4+ T cells and CD8+ T cells. The input for sequencing was CD8+ T cells sorted from blood, taken at week 24, from a patient treated with tofacitinib. The chain joins TRBV4-3 to TRBJ1-5; maybe TRBD1 (5 bases). The receptor comes from a human donor with alopecia areata. This CDR3 reads CASSFGQFNQPQHF. The DNA of the CDR3 is TGCGCCAGCAGCTTCGGACAATTCAATCAGCCCCAGCATTTT.